Described below is a single T cell receptor (beta chain) sequence and its context. These data come from a study of beta chain features in type 1 diabetes. After removal of 5 bases from V and 7 bases from J, the junction contained 19 bases not matched to a gene. This CDR3 comprises 17 residues. Germline lookup yields CDR1 SQVTM and CDR2 ANQGSEA. Expressed TCRB transcripts got sequenced, as all isolated RNA was reverse transcribed. Sequencing was performed with immunoSEQ multiplex PCR; in TCRdb, only in-frame clones are kept and a portion is missing. Of about 150,000 clones in the sample, about 8.1% were seen once.

Material: central memory CD4+ T cells from blood. This sequence joins TRBV29-1 and TRBJ2-5, with 10 bases that match TRBD2. This clonotype originated in a man between 18 and 29 years old in good health. The CDR3 sequence is CSVPEASGGSTVGTQYF. In DNA form, the CDR3 reads TGCAGCGTTCCGGAGGCTAGCGGGGGTTCCACCGTGGGGACCCAGTACTTC.